The 6 T cell receptor beta chains listed next were all sequenced from one sample in a study of cytomegalovirus exposure and HLA in healthy donors. It was with 60 Vbeta and 13 Jbeta primers that the PCR ran. Some clones are missing from TCRdb's copy, which holds only in-frame ones; the method was immunoSEQ multiplex PCR. The repertoire has fewer than 200,000 clones, about 65% of them found once; the top ten carry about 7%. The sample was PBMCs. These receptors were collected from a man aged 35 to 55 in good health and CMV-seropositive.

The rearrangement uses TRBV19 and TRBJ1-4; 7 positions agree with TRBD1. J was trimmed by 7 bases and V by 5 bases; bases with no gene match: 7. Germline V gives CDR1 LNHDA, CDR2 SQIVND (reference sequence). CDR3 length equals 14 residues. CDR3 residues: CASSFRGQAEKLFF. The CDR3, as DNA: TGTGCCAGTAGTTTTCGCGGACAGGCTGAAAAACTGTTTTTT.

This chain uses TRBV6-1 with TRBJ1-3; TRBD1 aligns across 8 bases. V gave up 10 bases and J gave up 2 bases; unmatched junction bases: 7. The CDR3 spans 14 residues. Germline V gene lookup returns CDR1 MNHNS and CDR2 SASEGT. In DNA, the CDR3 is TGTGCCACCCAGGGGGCACTCCCTGGAAACACCATATATTTT. The encoded protein is CATQGALPGNTIYF.

V and J are TRBV5-1 and TRBJ2-7; the D gene is possibly TRBD1 (5 bases). Germline loops: CDR1 SGHRS, CDR2 YFSETQ. V was pared by 3 bases and J by 0 bases, with 7 bases between. The CDR3 is 13 residues long. CDR3 residues: CASSYDSSYEQYF. The CDR3 DNA reads as TGCGCCAGCAGCTATGACAGCTCCTACGAGCAGTACTTC.

This chain joins TRBV5-4 and TRBJ1-2, with TRBD1 matching over 7 bases. J gave up 3 bases and V 3 bases, and 8 bases lay outside the gene matches. This CDR3 is 15 amino acids long. Germline assignment: CDR1 SGHNT and CDR2 YYREEE (reference sequence). The CDR3 DNA is TGTGCCAGCAGCTCCTACCGGGACAGCCACTATGGCTACACCTTC. Residues: CASSSYRDSHYGYTF.

J is TRBJ1-6 and V is TRBV27, with 9 bases lining up with TRBD1. Germline loops: CDR1 MNHEY, CDR2 SMNVEV (reference sequence). The CDR3 totals 16 residues. V lost 5 bases, J lost 6 bases, and 8 bases stayed unmatched. The CDR3 region is CASSPDRGIFNSPLHF. The CDR3 coding sequence is TGTGCCAGCAGTCCCGACAGGGGGATCTTTAATTCACCCCTCCACTTT.

This chain joins TRBV5-5 and TRBJ2-3; possible D gene TRBD1, 6 bases. The CDR3 totals 14 residues. V gave up 4 bases and J gave up 4 bases, with 13 bases separating them. Germline V gene data show CDR1 as SGHKS and CDR2 as YYEKEE (reference sequence). CDR3 sequence reads: CASSSQQGADTQYF. The CDR3 region has the DNA TGTGCCAGCAGCAGTCAACAGGGCGCAGATACGCAGTATTTT. Variable domain in full (rest from reference TRBV5-5 and TRBJ2-3): DAGVTQSPTHLIKTRGQQVTLRCSPISGHKSVSWYQQVLGQGPQFIFQYYEKEERGRGNFPDRFSARQFPNYSSELNVNALLLGDSALYLCASSSQQGADTQYFGPGTRLTVL.